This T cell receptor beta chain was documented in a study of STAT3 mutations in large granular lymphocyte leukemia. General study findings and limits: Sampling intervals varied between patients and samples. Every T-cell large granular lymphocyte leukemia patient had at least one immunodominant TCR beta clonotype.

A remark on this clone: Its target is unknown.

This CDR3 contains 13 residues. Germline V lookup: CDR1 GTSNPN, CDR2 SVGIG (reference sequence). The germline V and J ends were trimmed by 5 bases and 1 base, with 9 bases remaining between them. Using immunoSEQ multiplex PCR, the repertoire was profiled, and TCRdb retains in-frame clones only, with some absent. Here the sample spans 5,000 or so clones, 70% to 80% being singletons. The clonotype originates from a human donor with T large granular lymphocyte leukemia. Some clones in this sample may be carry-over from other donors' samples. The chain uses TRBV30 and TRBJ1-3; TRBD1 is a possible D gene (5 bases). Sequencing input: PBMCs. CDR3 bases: TGTGCCTGGTACAGGTATTCTGGAAACACCATATATTTT. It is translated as CAWYRYSGNTIYF.